This T cell receptor beta chain was identified during a study of T cell changes during pregnancy in multiple sclerosis. The method was immunoSEQ multiplex PCR; TCRdb's version includes in-frame clones alone and lacks a portion of them. There are roughly 48,000 clones in the sample; approximately 85% occur only once, and around 1.3% lies in the top ten. Trimming took off 3 bases at V and 0 bases at J, with 12 bases between the two ends. The CDR3 has 16 amino acids. The germline V gene has CDR1 MRHNA and CDR2 SNTAGT. The J gene is TRBJ2-1, the V gene TRBV6-4; D ambiguous. The clonotype comes from a female donor with multiple sclerosis, enrolled in a pregnancy study. The starting material was CD4+ T cells from peripheral blood mononuclear cells, obtained in the second trimester of pregnancy. DNA for the CDR3: TGTGCCAGCAGTGAGCATACGGGTACCTCCTACAATGAGCAGTTCTTC. Translating gives CASSEHTGTSYNEQFF.